This T cell receptor (beta chain) was identified in a study of cytomegalovirus exposure and HLA in healthy donors. The PCR contained 60 Vbeta and 13 Jbeta primers. TCRdb's copy holds only in-frame clones and misses some; the assay was immunoSEQ multiplex PCR. The data show around 140,000 clones, and the top ten clones hold about 1.6%. Of note for this clone: Its antigen is still unknown.

CDR3 length equals 14 residues. CDR1 is SNHLY and CDR2 is FYNNEI in the germline V gene. V was clipped by 4 bases and J by 6 bases; unmatched bases: 7. Study-wide findings and caveats: A later analysis reported that several of the most significant clusters appeared to be linked to common viral pathogens, among them Epstein-Barr virus. Association of a missense DCLRE1C variant with TCR beta V- and J-gene trimming was reported in a later analysis. Exclusion applied to some V segments, including TRBV6-2 and TRBV6-3, as they were indistinguishable.

This receptor was obtained from a woman aged 40 to 49 in good health and CMV-seronegative. The V gene is TRBV2, the J gene TRBJ2-3; 7 nucleotides match TRBD1. Sample: PBMCs. The CDR3 protein is CASSVGTVGDTQYF. CDR3 in DNA: TGTGCCAGCAGTGTGGGGACAGTGGGTGATACGCAGTATTTT.